One and the same sample provided the 9 T cell receptor beta chains below, sequenced in a study of T cells after yellow fever vaccination. Each CDR3 protein is one row after TCRdb ran MiXCR on the 5' RACE reads. The table lists 450,000 to 650,000 distinct CDR3 sequences, roughly a fifth of them singletons. The material sequenced was PBMCs, taken more than 20 days after the first yellow fever vaccination. Receptors were obtained from a man between 18 and 35 years old who received the YFV17D yellow fever vaccine.

The J gene is TRBJ2-7, the V gene TRBV27; D assignment may be TRBD1 or TRBD2 (6 bases each). Trimming pared 2 bases from V and 2 bases from J, leaving 13 bases between. CDR3 length equals 15 residues. Germline-derived CDR1 and CDR2 are MNHEY and SMNVEV (reference sequence). The CDR3 loop is CASSLKFGGTYEQYF. CDR3 in DNA: TGTGCCAGCAGTTTAAAGTTCGGGGGCACCTACGAGCAGTACTTC.

The chain carries TRBV9 and TRBJ1-5; D gene ambiguous. CDR1 and CDR2 from the germline V gene are SGDLS and YYNGEE. V was trimmed by 2 bases and J by 5 bases, leaving 8 bases between them. The CDR3 totals 13 residues. In DNA, the CDR3 is TGTGCCAGCAGCGTGGAGGGAGATCAGCCCCAGCATTTT. Translating gives CASSVEGDQPQHF.

The chain combines TRBV4-3 with TRBJ2-5, with TRBD2 matching 14 bases. The germline CDR1 and CDR2 sequences are LGHNA and YSLEER. V shed 4 bases and J 5 bases; nucleotides not matched to a gene: 9. CDR3 length equals 17 residues. This CDR3 is CASSRGTTSGGVETQYF. The CDR3 DNA follows: TGCGCCAGCAGCCGCGGCACGACTAGCGGGGGGGTTGAGACCCAGTACTTC.

The rearrangement joins TRBV11-2 to TRBJ2-1, with 9 bases lining up with TRBD2. Germline loops: CDR1 SGHAT, CDR2 FQNNGV. This CDR3 region has 16 residues. The junction had 6 bases not matched to a gene; V was cut back by 6 bases and J by 0 bases. CDR3 in amino acids: CASRSPRGGSYNEQFF. CDR3 DNA sequence: TGTGCCAGCAGATCCCCGCGGGGGGGCTCCTACAATGAGCAGTTCTTC.

Written as DNA, the CDR3 is TGTGCCAGCAGCCCCCGGACAGGATACTCTGGGGCCAACGTCCTGACTTTC. Translating it yields CASSPRTGYSGANVLTF. The chain couples TRBV11-2 to TRBJ2-6; 7 nucleotides match TRBD1. Per the germline V gene, CDR1 is SGHAT and CDR2 is FQNNGV. This CDR3 comprises 17 residues. V dropped 5 bases and J dropped 0; count of bases not matched to a gene: 7.

This clonotype occurred many times. The chain recombines TRBV30 with TRBJ2-7; D ambiguous. Per germline, CDR1 GTSNPN and CDR2 SVGIG (reference sequence). The CDR3 contains 11 residues. Between the trimmed V and J ends, which lost 2 bases and 3 bases, there was a span of 5 bases. The CDR3 DNA follows: TGTGCCTGGAGTTCCATCTACGAGCAGTACTTC. Protein product: CAWSSIYEQYF.

This clonotype appeared a single time. The rearrangement uses TRBV7-9 and TRBJ1-2; the D gene is possibly TRBD1 (5 bases). Germline lookup yields CDR1 SEHNR and CDR2 FQNEAQ (reference sequence). This CDR3 region has 13 residues. V lost 5 bases, J lost 10 bases, and 17 bases lay in between. For the CDR3, the DNA is TGTGCCAGCAGCGGGGACGCAAGGCAGGACTACACCTTC. It encodes CASSGDARQDYTF.

V is TRBV3-1 and J is TRBJ1-1; TRBD1 matches at 10 bases. Germline V gene data show CDR1 as LGHDT and CDR2 as YNNKEL (reference sequence). With V trimmed by 4 bases and J by 3 bases, 5 bases remained unmatched. CDR3 length: 15 residues. The CDR3 protein is CASSLRTGGYTEAFF. CDR3 nucleotides: TGTGCCAGCAGCCTGAGGACAGGGGGATACACTGAAGCTTTCTTT. Together with reference TRBV3-1 and TRBJ1-1, the CDR3 gives the full variable domain: DTAVSQTPKYLVTQMGNDKSIKCEQNLGHDTMYWYKQDSKKFLKIMFSYNNKELIINETVPNRFSPKSPDKAHLNLHINSLELGDSAVYFCASSLRTGGYTEAFFGQGTRLTVV.

This clonotype was detected ten times or more. The rearrangement links TRBV6-2 or TRBV6-3 to TRBJ1-2, with D maybe TRBD1 (5 bases). This CDR3 is built from 14 residues. The V end was cut by 2 bases, the J end by 7 bases, with 14 bases between. The germline V gene has CDR1 MNHEY and CDR2 SVGEGT. This chain's CDR3 is CASSYDARGPGYTF. As DNA, the CDR3 is TGTGCCAGCAGTTACGATGCGAGGGGCCCTGGCTACACCTTC.